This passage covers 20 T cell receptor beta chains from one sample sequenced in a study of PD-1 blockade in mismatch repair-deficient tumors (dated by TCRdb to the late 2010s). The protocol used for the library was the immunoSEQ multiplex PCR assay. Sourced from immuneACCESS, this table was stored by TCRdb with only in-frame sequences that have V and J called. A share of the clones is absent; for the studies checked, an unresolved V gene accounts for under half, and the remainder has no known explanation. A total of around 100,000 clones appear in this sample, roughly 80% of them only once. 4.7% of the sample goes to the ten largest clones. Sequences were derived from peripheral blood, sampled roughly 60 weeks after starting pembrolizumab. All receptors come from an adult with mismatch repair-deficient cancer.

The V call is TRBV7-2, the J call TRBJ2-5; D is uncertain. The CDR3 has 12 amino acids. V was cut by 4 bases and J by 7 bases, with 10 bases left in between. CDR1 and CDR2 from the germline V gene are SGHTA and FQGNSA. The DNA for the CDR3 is TGTGCCAGCAGCTCAGTTACGTGGACCCAGTACTTC. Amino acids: CASSSVTWTQYF.

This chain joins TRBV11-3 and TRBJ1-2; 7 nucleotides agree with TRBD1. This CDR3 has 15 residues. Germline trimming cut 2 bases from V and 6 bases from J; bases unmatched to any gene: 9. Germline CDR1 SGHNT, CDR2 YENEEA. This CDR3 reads CASSLITGEGHGYTF. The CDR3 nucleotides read TGTGCCAGCAGCTTAATTACAGGGGAGGGCCATGGCTACACCTTC.

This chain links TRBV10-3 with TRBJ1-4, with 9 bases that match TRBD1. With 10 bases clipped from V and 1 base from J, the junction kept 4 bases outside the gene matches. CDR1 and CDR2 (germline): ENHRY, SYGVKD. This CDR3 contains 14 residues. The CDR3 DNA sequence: TGTGCCACCAGGACAGGGGAAACTAATGAAAAACTGTTTTTT. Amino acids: CATRTGETNEKLFF.

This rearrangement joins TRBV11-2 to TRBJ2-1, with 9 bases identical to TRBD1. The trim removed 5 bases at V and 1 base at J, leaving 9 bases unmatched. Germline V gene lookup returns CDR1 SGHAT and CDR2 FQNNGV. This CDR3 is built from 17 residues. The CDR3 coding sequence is TGTGCCAGCAGCCACCCCGGGACAGGGAGATCCTACAATGAGCAGTTCTTC. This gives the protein CASSHPGTGRSYNEQFF.

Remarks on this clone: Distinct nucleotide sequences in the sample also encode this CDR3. The chain's CDR3 is CASSLETGNYGYTF. The CDR3 DNA sequence: TGTGCCAGCAGCTTAGAAACAGGGAACTATGGCTACACCTTC. The chain links TRBV11-3 to TRBJ1-2, with D tentatively TRBD1 (6 bases). In germline, CDR1 is SGHNT, CDR2 YENEEA. V shed 0 bases and J shed 2 bases, with 7 bases lying between them. This CDR3 is built from 14 residues.

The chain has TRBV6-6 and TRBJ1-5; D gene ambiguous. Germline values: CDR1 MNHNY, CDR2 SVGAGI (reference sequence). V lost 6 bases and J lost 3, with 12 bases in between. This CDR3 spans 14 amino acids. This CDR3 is CASRPRLDNQPQHF. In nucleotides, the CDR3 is TGTGCCAGCAGACCCAGGCTAGACAATCAGCCCCAGCATTTT.

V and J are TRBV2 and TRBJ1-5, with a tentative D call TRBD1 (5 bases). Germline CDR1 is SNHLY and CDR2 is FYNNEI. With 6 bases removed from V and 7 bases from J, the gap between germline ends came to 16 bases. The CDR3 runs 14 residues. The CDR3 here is CASRDPGDGQPQHF. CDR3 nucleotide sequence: TGTGCCAGCAGGGATCCCGGGGACGGCCAGCCCCAGCATTTT.

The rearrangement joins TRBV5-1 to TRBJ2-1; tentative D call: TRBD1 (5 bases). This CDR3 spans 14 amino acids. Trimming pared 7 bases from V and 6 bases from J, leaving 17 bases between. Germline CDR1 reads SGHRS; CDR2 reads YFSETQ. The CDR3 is CASSSSGAGNEQFF. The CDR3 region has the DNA TGCGCCAGCTCCTCTAGTGGGGCTGGCAATGAGCAGTTCTTC.

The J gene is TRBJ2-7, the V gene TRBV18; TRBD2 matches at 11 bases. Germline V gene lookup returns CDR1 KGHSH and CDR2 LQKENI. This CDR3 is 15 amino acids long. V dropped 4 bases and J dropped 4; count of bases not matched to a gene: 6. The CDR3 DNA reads TGTGCCAGCTCACTTACTAGCGGGAGAGTTTACGAGCAGTACTTC. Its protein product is CASSLTSGRVYEQYF.

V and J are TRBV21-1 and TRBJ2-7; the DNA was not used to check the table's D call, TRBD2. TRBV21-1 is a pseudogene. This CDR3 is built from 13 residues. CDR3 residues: CASSVGSGYEQYF. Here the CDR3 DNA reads TGTGCCAGCAGCGTAGGAAGCGGCTACGAGCAGTACTTC.

In DNA, the CDR3 is TGTGCCAGCTCACCAGGCAGCTCTGGAAACACCATATATTTT. As protein: CASSPGSSGNTIYF. The J gene is TRBJ1-3, the V gene TRBV18; D remains unclear. This CDR3 contains 14 residues. Deletions cut 2 bases from V and 0 bases from J, with 5 bases between. Germline CDR1 is KGHSH and CDR2 is LQKENI.

Here the CDR3 reads CASSLAGGAGETQYF. The CDR3 DNA reads TGTGCCAGCAGCTTAGCGGGAGGGGCAGGAGAGACCCAGTACTTC. V and J are TRBV7-2 and TRBJ2-5; the match to TRBD2 covers 7 bases. The germline CDR1 and CDR2 sequences are SGHTA and FQGNSA. V lost 0 bases, J lost 4 bases, and 5 bases stayed unmatched. This CDR3 is 15 amino acids long.

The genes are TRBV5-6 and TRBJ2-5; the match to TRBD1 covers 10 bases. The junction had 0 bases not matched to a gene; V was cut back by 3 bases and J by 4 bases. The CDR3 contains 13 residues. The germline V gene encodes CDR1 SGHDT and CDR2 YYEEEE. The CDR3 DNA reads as TGTGCCAGCAGCTGGACAGGGGGAGAGACCCAGTACTTC. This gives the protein CASSWTGGETQYF.

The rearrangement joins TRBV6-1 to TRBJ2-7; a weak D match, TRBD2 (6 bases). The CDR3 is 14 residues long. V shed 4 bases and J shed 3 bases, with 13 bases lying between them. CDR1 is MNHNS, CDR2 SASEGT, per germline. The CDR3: CASSGGEEYYEQYF. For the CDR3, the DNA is TGTGCCAGCAGTGGGGGGGAGGAGTACTACGAGCAGTACTTC.

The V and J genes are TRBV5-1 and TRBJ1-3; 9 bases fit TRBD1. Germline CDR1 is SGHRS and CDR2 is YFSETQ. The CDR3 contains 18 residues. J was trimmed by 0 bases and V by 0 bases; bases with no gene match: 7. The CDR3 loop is CASSLDGTGLSSGNTIYF. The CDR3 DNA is TGCGCCAGCAGCTTGGACGGGACAGGGTTAAGCTCTGGAAACACCATATATTTT.

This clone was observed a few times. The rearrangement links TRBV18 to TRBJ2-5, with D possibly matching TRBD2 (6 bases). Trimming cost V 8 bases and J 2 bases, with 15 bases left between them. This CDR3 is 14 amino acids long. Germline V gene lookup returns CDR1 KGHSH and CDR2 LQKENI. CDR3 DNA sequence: TGTGCCAGCCAAGGGCTAGCGTCTCAAGAGACCCAGTACTTC. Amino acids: CASQGLASQETQYF.

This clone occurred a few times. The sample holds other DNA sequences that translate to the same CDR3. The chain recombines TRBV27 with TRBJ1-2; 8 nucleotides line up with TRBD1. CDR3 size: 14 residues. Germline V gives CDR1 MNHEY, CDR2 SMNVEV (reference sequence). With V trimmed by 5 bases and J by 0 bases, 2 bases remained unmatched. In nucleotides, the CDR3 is TGTGCCAGCAGTCCCAGGGGGCCTAACTATGGCTACACCTTC. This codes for CASSPRGPNYGYTF.

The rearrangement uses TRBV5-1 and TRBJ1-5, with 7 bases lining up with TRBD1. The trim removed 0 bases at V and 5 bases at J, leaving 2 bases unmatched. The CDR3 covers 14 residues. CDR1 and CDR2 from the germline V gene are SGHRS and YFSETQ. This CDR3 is CASSLDTGDQPQHF. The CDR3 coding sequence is TGCGCCAGCAGCTTGGATACAGGGGATCAGCCCCAGCATTTT.

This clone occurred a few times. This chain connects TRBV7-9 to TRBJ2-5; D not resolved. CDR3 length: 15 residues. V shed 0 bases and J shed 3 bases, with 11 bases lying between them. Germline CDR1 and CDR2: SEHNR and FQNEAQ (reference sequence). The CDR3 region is CASSLAGGWEETQYF. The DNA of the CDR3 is TGTGCCAGCAGCTTAGCCGGCGGCTGGGAAGAGACCCAGTACTTC.

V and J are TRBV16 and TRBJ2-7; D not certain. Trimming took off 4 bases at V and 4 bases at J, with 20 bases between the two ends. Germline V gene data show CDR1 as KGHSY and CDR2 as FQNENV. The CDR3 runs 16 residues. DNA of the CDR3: TGTGCCAGCAGCCCCCCCCAGGTAGTCGGAAGATACGAGCAGTACTTC. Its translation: CASSPPQVVGRYEQYF.